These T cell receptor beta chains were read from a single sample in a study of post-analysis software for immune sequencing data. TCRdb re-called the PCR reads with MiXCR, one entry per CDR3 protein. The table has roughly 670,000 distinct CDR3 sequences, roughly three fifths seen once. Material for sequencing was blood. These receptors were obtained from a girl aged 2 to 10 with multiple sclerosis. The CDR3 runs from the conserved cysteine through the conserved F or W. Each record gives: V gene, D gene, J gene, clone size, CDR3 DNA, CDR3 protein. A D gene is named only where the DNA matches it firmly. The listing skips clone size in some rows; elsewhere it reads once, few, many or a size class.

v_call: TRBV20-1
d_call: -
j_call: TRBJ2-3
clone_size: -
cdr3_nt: TGCAGCACTCGAGTGGTGGATACGCAGTATTTT
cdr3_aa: CSTRVVDTQYF

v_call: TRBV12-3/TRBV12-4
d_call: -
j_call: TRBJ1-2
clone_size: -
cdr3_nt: TGTGCCAGCAGTTTAGGAAGGATCTTTAACTATGGCTACACCTTC
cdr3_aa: CASSLGRIFNYGYTF

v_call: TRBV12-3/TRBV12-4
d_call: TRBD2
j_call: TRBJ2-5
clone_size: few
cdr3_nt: TGTGCCAGCAGTTTTCTGGGACTAGGGGTAAATACGTACTTC
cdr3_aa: CASSFLGLGVNTYF

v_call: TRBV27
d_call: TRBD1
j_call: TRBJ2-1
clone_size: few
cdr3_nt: TGTGCCAGCAGTCCTCCGGGACAGGGGGCAGATGAGCAGTTCTTC
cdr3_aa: CASSPPGQGADEQFF

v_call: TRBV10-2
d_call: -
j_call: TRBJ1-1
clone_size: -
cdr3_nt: TGCGCCAGCGGTGCCCGGGGGGGGACCGCTGAAGCTTTCTTT
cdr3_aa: CASGARGGTAEAFF

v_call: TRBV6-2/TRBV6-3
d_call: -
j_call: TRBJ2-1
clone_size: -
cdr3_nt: TGTGCCAGCAGAATCACAGCGTCCCCCTACAATGAGCAGTTCTTC
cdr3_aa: CASRITASPYNEQFF

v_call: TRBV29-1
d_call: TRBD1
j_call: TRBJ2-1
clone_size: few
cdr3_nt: TGCAGCGCCCTCCGGGACAGCCGCTACAATGAGCAGTTCTTC
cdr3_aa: CSALRDSRYNEQFF

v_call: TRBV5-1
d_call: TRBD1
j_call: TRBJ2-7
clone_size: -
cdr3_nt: TGCGCCAGCAGAATACAGACAGGGACGTACTACGAGCAGTACTTC
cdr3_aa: CASRIQTGTYYEQYF

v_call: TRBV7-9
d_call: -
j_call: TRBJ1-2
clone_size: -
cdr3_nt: TGTGCCAGCAGCCCTAGGCGGCCTCTCCTGTCCTCCTTAAACTATGGCTACACCTTC
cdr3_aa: CASSPRRPLLSSLNYGYTF

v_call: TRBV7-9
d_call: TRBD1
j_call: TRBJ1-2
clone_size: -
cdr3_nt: TGTGCCAGCAGCAGAGACCAGGACAGGGGCGGCTACACCTTC
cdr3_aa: CASSRDQDRGGYTF

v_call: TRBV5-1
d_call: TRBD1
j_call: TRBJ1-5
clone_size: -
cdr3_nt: TGCGCCAGCAGCCAGACAGGGGGGACACGTCAGCCCCAGCATTTT
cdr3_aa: CASSQTGGTRQPQHF

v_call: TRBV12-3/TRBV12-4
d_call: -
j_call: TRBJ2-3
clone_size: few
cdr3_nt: TGTGCCAGCAGTATATCCCCTCGGGGAGATACGCAGTATTTT
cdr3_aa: CASSISPRGDTQYF

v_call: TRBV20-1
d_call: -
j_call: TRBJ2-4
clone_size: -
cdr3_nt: TGCAGTGCCCCTACTAGCCCCAAAAACATTCAGTACTTC
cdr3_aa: CSAPTSPKNIQYF

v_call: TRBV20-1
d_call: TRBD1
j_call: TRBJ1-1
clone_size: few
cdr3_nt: TGCAGTGCTAGAAGGGGGCAGGGGGAAGCTTTCTTT
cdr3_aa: CSARRGQGEAFF

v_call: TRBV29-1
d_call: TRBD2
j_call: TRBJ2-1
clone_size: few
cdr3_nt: TGCAGCGTAGTAGCGGGGGGATCCTCGGGCAATGAGCAGTTCTTC
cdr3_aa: CSVVAGGSSGNEQFF

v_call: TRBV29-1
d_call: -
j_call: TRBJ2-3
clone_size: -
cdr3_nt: TGCAGCGTTGTGCGCAGGACGAGCACAGATACGCAGTATTTT
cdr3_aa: CSVVRRTSTDTQYF

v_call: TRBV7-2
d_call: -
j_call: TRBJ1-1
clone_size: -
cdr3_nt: TGTGCCAGCAGCCACGGGGAGAGGTGGGCTTTCTTT
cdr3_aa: CASSHGERWAFF

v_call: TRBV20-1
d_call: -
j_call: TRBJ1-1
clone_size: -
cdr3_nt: TGCAGTGCCCCCTTGGTGGAGGGGGTTACTGAAGCTTTCTTT
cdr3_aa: CSAPLVEGVTEAFF

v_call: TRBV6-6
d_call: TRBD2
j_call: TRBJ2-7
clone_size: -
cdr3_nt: TGTGCCAGCAGTTACGATGGACTAGCGGGAGTCGAGCAGTACTTC
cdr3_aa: CASSYDGLAGVEQYF

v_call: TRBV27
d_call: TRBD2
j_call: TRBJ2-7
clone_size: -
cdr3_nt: TGTGCCAGCAGCCATAGCGGGAGGGCCTACGAGCAGTACTTC
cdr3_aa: CASSHSGRAYEQYF

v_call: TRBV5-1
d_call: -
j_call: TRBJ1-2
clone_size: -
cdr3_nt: TGCGCCAGCAGCTTGGGTGGACAATCGAACTATGGCTACACCTTC
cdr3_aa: CASSLGGQSNYGYTF

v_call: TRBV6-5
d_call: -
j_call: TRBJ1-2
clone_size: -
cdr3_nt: TGTGCCAGCAGAACGGACAGATATGATGGCTACACCTTC
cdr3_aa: CASRTDRYDGYTF

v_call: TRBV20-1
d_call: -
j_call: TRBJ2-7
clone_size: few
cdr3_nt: TGCAGTGTTAACAGGGTAGATTCCTACGAGCAGTACTTC
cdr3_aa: CSVNRVDSYEQYF

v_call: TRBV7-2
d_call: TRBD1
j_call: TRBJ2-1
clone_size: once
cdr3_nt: TGTGCCAGCGGCCGGGACAGGGTAATCAATGAGCAGTTCTTC
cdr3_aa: CASGRDRVINEQFF

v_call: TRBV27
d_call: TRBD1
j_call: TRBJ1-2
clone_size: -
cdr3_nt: TGTGCCAGCAGTTTATCGGACAGGTTCCCCTATGGCTACACCTTC
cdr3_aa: CASSLSDRFPYGYTF

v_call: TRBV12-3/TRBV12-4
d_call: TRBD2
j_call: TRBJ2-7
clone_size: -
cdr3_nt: TGTGCCAGCAGCCCAATAGCGGGAGGGGCTCACGAGCAGTACTTC
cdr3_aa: CASSPIAGGAHEQYF

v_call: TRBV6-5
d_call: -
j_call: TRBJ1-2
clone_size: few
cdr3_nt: TGTGCCAGCAGTCATCCTGACCGGGGCTATGGCTACACCTTC
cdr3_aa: CASSHPDRGYGYTF

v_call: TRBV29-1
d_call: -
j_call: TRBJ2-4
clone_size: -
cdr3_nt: TGCAGCGCCCTGGGCCTGCCCGTGAACATTCAGTACTTC
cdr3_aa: CSALGLPVNIQYF

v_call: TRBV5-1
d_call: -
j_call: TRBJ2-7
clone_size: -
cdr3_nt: TGCGCCAGCAGCTCAGGGACCCCCCAGGGATACGAGCAGTACTTC
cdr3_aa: CASSSGTPQGYEQYF

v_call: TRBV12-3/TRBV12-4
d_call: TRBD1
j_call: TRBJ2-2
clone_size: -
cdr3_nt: TGTGCCAGCAGTTCCCGGGACAGGGGGGGCACCGGGGAGCTGTTTTTT
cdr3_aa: CASSSRDRGGTGELFF

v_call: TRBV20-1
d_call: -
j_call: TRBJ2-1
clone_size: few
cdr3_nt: TGCAGTGCTTCGGACAGTGGGGAATTTCAGTTCTTC
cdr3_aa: CSASDSGEFQFF

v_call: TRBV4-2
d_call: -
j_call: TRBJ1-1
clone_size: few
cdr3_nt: TGTGCCAGCAGCCAAGATGGGGGATATGGGACTGAAGCTTTCTTT
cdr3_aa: CASSQDGGYGTEAFF

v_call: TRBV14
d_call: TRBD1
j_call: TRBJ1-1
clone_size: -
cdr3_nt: TGTGCCAGCAGCGGACAGGGACCCACTGAAGCTTTCTTT
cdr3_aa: CASSGQGPTEAFF

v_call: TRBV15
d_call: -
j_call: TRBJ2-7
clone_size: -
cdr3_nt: TGTGCCACCAGCAGACAGGGTAGTGACTACGAGCAGTACTTC
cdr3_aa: CATSRQGSDYEQYF

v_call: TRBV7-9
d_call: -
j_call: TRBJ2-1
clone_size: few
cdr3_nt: TGTGCCAGCAGACTAGACCCAGAACGGCAGTTCTTC
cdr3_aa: CASRLDPERQFF

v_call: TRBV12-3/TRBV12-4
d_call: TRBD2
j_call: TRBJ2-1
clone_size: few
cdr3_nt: TGTGCCAGCAGCTTAGCGAGACTAGCGGGAGTTGTCAATGAGCAGTTCTTC
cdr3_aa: CASSLARLAGVVNEQFF

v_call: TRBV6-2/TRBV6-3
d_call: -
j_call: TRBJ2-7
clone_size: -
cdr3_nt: TGTGCCAGCAGTCAGACTAATACGGGATCCTACGAGCAGTACTTC
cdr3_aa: CASSQTNTGSYEQYF

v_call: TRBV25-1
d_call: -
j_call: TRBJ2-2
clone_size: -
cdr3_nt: TGTGCCAGCAGTGCGACTGTCATAGGGGGGGAGCTGTTTTTT
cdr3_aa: CASSATVIGGELFF

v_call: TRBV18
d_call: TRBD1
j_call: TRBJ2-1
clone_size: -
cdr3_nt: TGTGCCAGCTCACCCGATGCCCCTAGGACAGGGGCGGTCGAGCAGTTCTTC
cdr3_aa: CASSPDAPRTGAVEQFF

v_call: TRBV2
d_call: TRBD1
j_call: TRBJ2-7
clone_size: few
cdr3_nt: TGTGCCAGCAGTGGAACAGGGGGCAGCGAGCAGTACTTC
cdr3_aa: CASSGTGGSEQYF

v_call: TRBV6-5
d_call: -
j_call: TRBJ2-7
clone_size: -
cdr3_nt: TGTGCCAGCAGTCCGGGGCAGGTCGCCTACGAGCAGTACTTC
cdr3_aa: CASSPGQVAYEQYF

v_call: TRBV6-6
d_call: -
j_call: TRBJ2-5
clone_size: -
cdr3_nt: TGTGCCAGCAGTTACTCTGAAGCCCTGGAGACCCAGTACTTC
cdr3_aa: CASSYSEALETQYF

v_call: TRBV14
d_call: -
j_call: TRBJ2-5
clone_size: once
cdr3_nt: TGTGCCAGCAGCCAAGATCGATTAGCAGCTCAAGAGACCCAGTACTTC
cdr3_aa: CASSQDRLAAQETQYF

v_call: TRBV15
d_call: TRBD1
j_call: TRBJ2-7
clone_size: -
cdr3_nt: TGTGCCACCAGCAGAGGGACAGGGGGCAGTTACGAGCAGTACTTC
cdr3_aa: CATSRGTGGSYEQYF

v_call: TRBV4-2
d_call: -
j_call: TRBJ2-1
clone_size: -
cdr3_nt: TGTGCCAGCAGCCAAGCAACCGGGAGACTCAACAATGAGCAGTTCTTC
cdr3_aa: CASSQATGRLNNEQFF

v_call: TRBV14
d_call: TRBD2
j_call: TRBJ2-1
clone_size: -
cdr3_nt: TGTGCCAGCAGCCACCGTAATCGCCTAGCGGATTACAATGAGCAGTTCTTC
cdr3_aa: CASSHRNRLADYNEQFF

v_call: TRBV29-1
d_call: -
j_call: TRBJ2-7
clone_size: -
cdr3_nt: TGCAGCGTTCAAATCCAAGGGGGGGGCAAAGGCGAGCAGTACTTC
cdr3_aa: CSVQIQGGGKGEQYF

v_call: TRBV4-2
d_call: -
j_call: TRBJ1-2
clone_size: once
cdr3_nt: TGTGCCAGCAGCCAAGATTGGGGGCTGGATGGCTACACCTTC
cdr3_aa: CASSQDWGLDGYTF

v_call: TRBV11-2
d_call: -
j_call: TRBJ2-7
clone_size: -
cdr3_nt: TGTGCCAGCAGCCCCTTAAGACTAGTCGCCGGCGAGCAGTACTTC
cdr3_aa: CASSPLRLVAGEQYF